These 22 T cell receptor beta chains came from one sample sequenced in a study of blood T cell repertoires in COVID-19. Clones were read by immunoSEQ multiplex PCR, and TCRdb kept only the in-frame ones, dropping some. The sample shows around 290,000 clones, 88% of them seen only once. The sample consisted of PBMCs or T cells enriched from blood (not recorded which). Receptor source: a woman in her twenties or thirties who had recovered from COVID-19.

The CDR3 nucleotides are TGTGCCAGCAGCCGCACTAGCGGGAGGGTAACAGATACGCAGTATTTT. This translates into CASSRTSGRVTDTQYF. The genes are TRBV11-2 and TRBJ2-3; 13 nucleotides line up with TRBD2. Per the germline V gene, CDR1 is SGHAT and CDR2 is FQNNGV. The J segment lost 3 bases and the V segment lost 5 bases, leaving 5 bases of the junction unmatched. The CDR3 contains 16 residues.

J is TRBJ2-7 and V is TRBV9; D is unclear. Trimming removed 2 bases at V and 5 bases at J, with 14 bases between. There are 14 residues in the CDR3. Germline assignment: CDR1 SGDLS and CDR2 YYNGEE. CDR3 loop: CASSVDQVPHEQYF. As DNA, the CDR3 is TGTGCCAGCAGCGTCGATCAGGTCCCCCACGAGCAGTACTTC.

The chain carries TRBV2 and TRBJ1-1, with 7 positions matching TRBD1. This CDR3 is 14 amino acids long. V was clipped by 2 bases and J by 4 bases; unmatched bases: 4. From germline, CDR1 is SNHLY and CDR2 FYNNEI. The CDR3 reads CASSEIGTVTEAFF. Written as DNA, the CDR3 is TGTGCCAGCAGTGAAATTGGGACAGTCACTGAAGCTTTCTTT.

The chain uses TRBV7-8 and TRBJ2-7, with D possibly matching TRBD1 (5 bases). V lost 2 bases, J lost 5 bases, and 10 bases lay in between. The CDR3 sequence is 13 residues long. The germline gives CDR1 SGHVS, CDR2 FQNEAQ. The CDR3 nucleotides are TGTGCCAGCAGCTTACGACAGAAACACGAGCAGTACTTC. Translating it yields CASSLRQKHEQYF.

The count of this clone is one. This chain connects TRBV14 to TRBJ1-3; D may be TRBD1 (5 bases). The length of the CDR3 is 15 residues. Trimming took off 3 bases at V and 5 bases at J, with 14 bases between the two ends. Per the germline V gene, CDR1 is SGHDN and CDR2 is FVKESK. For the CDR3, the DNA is TGTGCCAGCAGCCACCACGCAGGGCTTCGAAACACCATATATTTT. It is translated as CASSHHAGLRNTIYF.

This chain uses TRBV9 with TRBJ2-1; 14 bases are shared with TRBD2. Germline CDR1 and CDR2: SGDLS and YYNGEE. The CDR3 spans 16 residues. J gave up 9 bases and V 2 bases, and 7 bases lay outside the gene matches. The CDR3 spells CASSVSTSGGAAEQFF. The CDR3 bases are TGTGCCAGCAGCGTTTCGACTAGCGGGGGGGCCGCTGAGCAGTTCTTC.

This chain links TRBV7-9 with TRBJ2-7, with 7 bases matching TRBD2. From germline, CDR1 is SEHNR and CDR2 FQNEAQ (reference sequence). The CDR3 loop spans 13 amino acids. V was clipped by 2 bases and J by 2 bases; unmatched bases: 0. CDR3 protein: CASSLRGAYEQYF. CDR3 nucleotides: TGTGCCAGCAGCTTACGGGGGGCCTACGAGCAGTACTTC.

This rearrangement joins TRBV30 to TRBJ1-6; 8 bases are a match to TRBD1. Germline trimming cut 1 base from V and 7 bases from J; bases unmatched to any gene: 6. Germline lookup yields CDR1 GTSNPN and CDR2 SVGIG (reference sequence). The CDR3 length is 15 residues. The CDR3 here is CAWSELDRANSPLHF. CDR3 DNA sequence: TGTGCCTGGAGTGAATTGGACAGGGCCAATTCACCCCTCCACTTT. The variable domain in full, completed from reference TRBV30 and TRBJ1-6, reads SQTIHQWPATLVQPVGSPLSLECTVEGTSNPNLYWYRQAAGRGLQLLFYSVGIGQISSEVPQNLSASRPQDRQFILSSKKLLLSDSGFYLCAWSELDRANSPLHFGNGTRLTVT.

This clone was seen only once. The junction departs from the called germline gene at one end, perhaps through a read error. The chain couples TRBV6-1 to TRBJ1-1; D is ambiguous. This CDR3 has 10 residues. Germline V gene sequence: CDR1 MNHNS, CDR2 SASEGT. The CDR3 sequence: CASSEVRLAF. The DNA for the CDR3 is TGTGCCAGCAGTGAAGTCCGACTGGCCTTT.

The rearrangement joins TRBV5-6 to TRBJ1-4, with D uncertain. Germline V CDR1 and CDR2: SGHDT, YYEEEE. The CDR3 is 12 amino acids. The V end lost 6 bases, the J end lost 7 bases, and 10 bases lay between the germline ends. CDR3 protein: CASTTAGEKLFF. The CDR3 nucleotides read TGTGCCAGCACCACAGCCGGTGAAAAACTGTTTTTT.

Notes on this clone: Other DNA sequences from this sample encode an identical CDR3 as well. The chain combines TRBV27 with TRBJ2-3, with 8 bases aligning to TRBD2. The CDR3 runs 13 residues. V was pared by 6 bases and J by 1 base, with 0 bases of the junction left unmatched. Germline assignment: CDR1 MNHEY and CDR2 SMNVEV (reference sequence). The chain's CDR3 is CASRTSGTDTQYF. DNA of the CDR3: TGTGCCAGCAGGACTAGCGGCACAGATACGCAGTATTTT.

This chain's CDR3 is CASSLLAGAAGELFF. The CDR3 DNA follows: TGTGCCAGCAGCTTACTAGCGGGGGCGGCCGGGGAGCTGTTTTTT. The chain uses TRBV11-3 and TRBJ2-2; 10 bases match TRBD2. V lost 2 bases and J lost 6; bases outside the gene matches: 3. There are 15 residues in the CDR3. Germline CDR1 is SGHNT and CDR2 is YENEEA.

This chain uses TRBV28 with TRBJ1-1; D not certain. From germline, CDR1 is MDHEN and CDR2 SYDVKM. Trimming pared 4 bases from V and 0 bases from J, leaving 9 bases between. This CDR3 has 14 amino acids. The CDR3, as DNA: TGTGCCAGCAGTTATCCCCTAATGAACACTGAAGCTTTCTTT. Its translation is CASSYPLMNTEAFF.

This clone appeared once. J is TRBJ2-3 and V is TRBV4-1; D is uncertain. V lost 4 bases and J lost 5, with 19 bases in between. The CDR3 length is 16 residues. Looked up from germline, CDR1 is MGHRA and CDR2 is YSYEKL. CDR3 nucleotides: TGCGCCAGCAGCCTGAGAGCCTCGTTAGAGATAGATACGCAGTATTTT. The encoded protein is CASSLRASLEIDTQYF.

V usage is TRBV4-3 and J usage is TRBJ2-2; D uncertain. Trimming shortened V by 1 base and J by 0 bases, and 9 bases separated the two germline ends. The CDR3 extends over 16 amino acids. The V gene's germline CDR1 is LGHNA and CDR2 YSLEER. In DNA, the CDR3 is TGCGCCAGCAGCCAAGTCGATCGCGCGAACACCGGGGAGCTGTTTTTT. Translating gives CASSQVDRANTGELFF.

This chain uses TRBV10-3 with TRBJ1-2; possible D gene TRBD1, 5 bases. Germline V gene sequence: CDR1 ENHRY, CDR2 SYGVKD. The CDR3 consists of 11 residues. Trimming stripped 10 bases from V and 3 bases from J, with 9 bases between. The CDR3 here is CASQGYYGYTF. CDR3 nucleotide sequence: TGTGCCAGCCAGGGATACTATGGCTACACCTTC.

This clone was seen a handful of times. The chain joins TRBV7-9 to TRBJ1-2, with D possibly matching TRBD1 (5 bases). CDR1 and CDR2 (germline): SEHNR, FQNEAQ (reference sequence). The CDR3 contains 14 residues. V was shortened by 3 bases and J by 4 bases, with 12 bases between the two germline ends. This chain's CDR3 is CASSFSTAIYGYTF. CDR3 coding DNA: TGTGCCAGCAGCTTTTCGACAGCGATCTATGGCTACACCTTC.

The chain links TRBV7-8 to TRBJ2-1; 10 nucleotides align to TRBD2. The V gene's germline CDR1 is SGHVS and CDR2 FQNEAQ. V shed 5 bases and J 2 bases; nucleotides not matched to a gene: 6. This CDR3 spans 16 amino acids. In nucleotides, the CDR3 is TGTGCCAGCAGCCCTCGGACTAGCGGAACCTACAATGAGCAGTTCTTC. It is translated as CASSPRTSGTYNEQFF.

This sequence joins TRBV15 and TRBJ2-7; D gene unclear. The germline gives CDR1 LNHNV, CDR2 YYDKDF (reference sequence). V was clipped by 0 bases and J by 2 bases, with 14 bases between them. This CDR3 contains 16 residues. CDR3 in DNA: TGTGCCACCAGCAGAGATCGAAGTCAGGCAACCTACGAGCAGTACTTC. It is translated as CATSRDRSQATYEQYF. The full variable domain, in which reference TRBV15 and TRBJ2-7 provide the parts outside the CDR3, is DAMVIQNPRYQVTQFGKPVTLSCSQTLNHNVMYWYQQKSSQAPKLLFHYYDKDFNNEADTPDNFQSRRPNTSFCFLDIRSPGLGDTAMYLCATSRDRSQATYEQYFGPGTRLTVT.

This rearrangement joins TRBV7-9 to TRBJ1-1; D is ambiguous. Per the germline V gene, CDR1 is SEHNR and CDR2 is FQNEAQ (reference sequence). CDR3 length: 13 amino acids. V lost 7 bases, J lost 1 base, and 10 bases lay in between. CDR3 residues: CASTPPGNTEAFF. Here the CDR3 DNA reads TGTGCCAGCACCCCTCCAGGGAACACTGAAGCTTTCTTT.

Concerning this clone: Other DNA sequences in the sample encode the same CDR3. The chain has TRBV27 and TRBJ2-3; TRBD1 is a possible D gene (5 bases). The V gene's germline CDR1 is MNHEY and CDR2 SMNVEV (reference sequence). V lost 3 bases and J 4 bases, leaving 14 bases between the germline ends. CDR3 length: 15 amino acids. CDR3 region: CASSLGQGRADTQYF. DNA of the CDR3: TGTGCCAGCAGTTTGGGCCAGGGTAGGGCAGATACGCAGTATTTT.

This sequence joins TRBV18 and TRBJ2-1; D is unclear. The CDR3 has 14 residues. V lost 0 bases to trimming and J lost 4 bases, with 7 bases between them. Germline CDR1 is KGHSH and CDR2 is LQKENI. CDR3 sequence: CASSPPDWYNEQFF. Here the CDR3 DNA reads TGTGCCAGCTCACCACCTGACTGGTACAATGAGCAGTTCTTC.